These T cell receptor beta chains were read from a single sample in a study of beta chain features in type 1 diabetes. TCRdb's table, derived via immunoSEQ multiplex PCR, lists solely in-frame clones and lacks some. In the table there are 250,000 or so clones, about 25% of which are singletons. The sample was central memory CD4+ T cells from blood. The origin of the receptors is a man younger than 40 in good health. The CDR3 runs from the conserved cysteine through the conserved F or W. The D gene is left open where the match is weak. For some rows the clone size is stated as once, few or many, or as a class when expanded; others skip it.

>-|-|TRBJ2-3|TRBV7-9
TGTGCCAGCAGCCCTGAGGGCGGAGGCACAGATACGCAGTATTTT
CASSPEGGGTDTQYF
>-|TRBD2|TRBJ2-2|TRBV7-2
TGTGCCAGCAGCTTGGGCGGGAGTACAGTGGGGACCGGGGAGCTGTTTTTT
CASSLGGSTVGTGELFF
>-|TRBD2|TRBJ2-1|TRBV28
TGTGCCAGCAGACCTAGGAGACTAGCGGGAGTCAATGAGCAGTTCTTC
CASRPRRLAGVNEQFF
>-|-|TRBJ2-1|TRBV30
TGTGCCTGGAGTCCCTGGGGGCTTGAGCAGTTCTTC
CAWSPWGLEQFF
>-|-|TRBJ2-7|TRBV2
TGTGCCAGCAGTGAAATAAGGGGTTACGAGCAGTACTTC
CASSEIRGYEQYF
>-|-|TRBJ1-1|TRBV30
TGTGCCTGGAGTGTGGGCGGAAACACTGAAGCTTTCTTT
CAWSVGGNTEAFF
>few|TRBD2|TRBJ2-7|TRBV2
TGTGCCAGCAGTGAGAGGACTAGGGAGCAGTACTTC
CASSERTREQYF
>few|TRBD1|TRBJ1-2|TRBV5-1
TGCGCCAGCAGCTTGGGACAGGGAGTAGATGGCTACACCTTC
CASSLGQGVDGYTF
>few|TRBD2|TRBJ2-5|TRBV7-6
TGTGCCAGCAGCCCAAGCGGGGGGGACGCCGGGGAGACCCAGTACTTC
CASSPSGGDAGETQYF
>few|-|TRBJ2-1|TRBV7-9
TGTGCCAGCAGCTCCCGGGACCCGAACCCCCAGTTCTTC
CASSSRDPNPQFF
>few|TRBD2|TRBJ2-5|TRBV27
TGTGCCAGCAGCTCCTGGACTAGCGGGACAGAGACCCAGTACTTC
CASSSWTSGTETQYF
>-|-|TRBJ1-1|TRBV5-1
TGCGCCAGCAGCTTGTCAGTACGGGAAAACACTGAAGCTTTCTTT
CASSLSVRENTEAFF
>-|-|TRBJ2-5|TRBV7-9
TGTGCCAGCAGCCTCATAAACCTAGCTGAGAAAGAGACCCAGTACTTC
CASSLINLAEKETQYF
>few|-|TRBJ2-1|TRBV1
TGCACCAGCAGCCCGGGACTAGCGGGGGGCCCCCCACAAGGGCAGTTCTTC
CTSSPGLAGGPPQGQFF
>few|-|TRBJ1-2|TRBV19
TGTGCCAGTAGTATAGAGGCCGCCAGTGGCTACACCTTC
CASSIEAASGYTF
>few|TRBD1|TRBJ1-1|TRBV2
TGTGCCAGCAGCTCTACCAGAGATAACAGGGGTACTGAAGCTTTCTTT
CASSSTRDNRGTEAFF
>-|-|TRBJ2-3|TRBV2
TGTGCCAGCAGGAGTGACAGACTCACAGATACGCAGTATTTT
CASRSDRLTDTQYF
>few|-|TRBJ2-3|TRBV11-2
TGTGCCAGCAGCATTCCCTTTAGCGGAGGCACAGATACGCAGTATTTT
CASSIPFSGGTDTQYF
>-|TRBD1|TRBJ1-1|TRBV14
TGTGCCAGCAGCCAAGTTAGTCGTATTCCGGGACAGGGGTACACTGAAGCTTTCTTT
CASSQVSRIPGQGYTEAFF
>-|-|TRBJ2-1|TRBV5-6
TGTGCCAGCAGCTTGGATGGCGGGGTTTACAATGAGCAGTTCTTC
CASSLDGGVYNEQFF
>-|-|TRBJ2-7|TRBV5-1
TGCGCCAGCAGCTTACAGGGGACTCACGAGCAGTACTTC
CASSLQGTHEQYF
>few|-|TRBJ2-7|TRBV2
TGTGCCAGCAGTGGTGACAGCTACGAGCAGTACTTC
CASSGDSYEQYF
>few|-|TRBJ2-5|TRBV29-1
TGCAGCGTTGACCGGGCTGAGACCCAGTACTTC
CSVDRAETQYF
>few|-|TRBJ2-1|TRBV7-9
TGTGCCAGCAGCTTAACTGCTGAGCAGTTCTTC
CASSLTAEQFF
>few|-|TRBJ2-7|TRBV4-3
TGCGCCAGCAGCCCCGGGGGCCGTCCCTACGAGCAGTACTTC
CASSPGGRPYEQYF
>-|-|TRBJ2-7|TRBV21-1
TGTGCCAGCAGCAAAGCGCATGGCGGGAGGGCCTACGAGCAGTACTTC
CASSKAHGGRAYEQYF
>-|TRBD1|TRBJ2-1|TRBV29-1
TGCAGCGTGCAGGACAGGAGCGTCTACAATGAGCAGTTCTTC
CSVQDRSVYNEQFF
>-|-|TRBJ2-7|TRBV5-4
TGTGCCAGCAGCTTATTGACAGGTTCCTACGAGCAGTACTTC
CASSLLTGSYEQYF
>-|-|TRBJ1-2|TRBV25-1
TGTGCCAGCTCATTCTACAACTATGGCTACACCTTC
CASSFYNYGYTF
>-|-|TRBJ2-5|TRBV7-6
TGTGCCAGCAGCGACGCGAAGCAAGAGACCCAGTACTTC
CASSDAKQETQYF
>-|-|TRBJ2-4|TRBV19
TGTGCCAGTACTCGAGGAGGGGTTGGGAACATTCAGTACTTC
CASTRGGVGNIQYF
>-|-|TRBJ2-3|TRBV18
TGTGCCAGCTCACCTCGGACCCTCGGTATCAGTGATACGCAGTATTTT
CASSPRTLGISDTQYF
>few|TRBD2|TRBJ2-1|TRBV15
TGTGCCACCAGCCGAGGACTAGCGGGAGGCGCAATCTACAATGAGCAGTTCTTC
CATSRGLAGGAIYNEQFF
>many|-|TRBJ2-7|TRBV4-3
TGCGCCAGCAGCCAAGGCCCCTACCTTTACGAGCAGTACTTC
CASSQGPYLYEQYF
>few|TRBD2|TRBJ2-1|TRBV10-3
TGTGCCATCGCGGGAGATACCTACAATGAGCAGTTCTTC
CAIAGDTYNEQFF
>-|-|TRBJ2-5|TRBV29-1
TGCAGCTCGACCGGGACCCCCGGTACGGAGACCCAGTACTTC
CSSTGTPGTETQYF
>-|TRBD2|TRBJ2-3|TRBV30
TGTGCCTGTTCGGGAACTAGCGGGTTTACGCAGTATTTT
CACSGTSGFTQYF
>few|-|TRBJ1-1|TRBV29-1
TGCAGCGGGTACAGGCCTATGAACACTGAAGCTTTCTTT
CSGYRPMNTEAFF
>few|TRBD2|TRBJ2-7|TRBV4-3
TGCGCCAGCAGCCAGGCTAGCGGTTCTCGGGAGCAGTACTTC
CASSQASGSREQYF
>many|-|TRBJ2-1|TRBV20-1
TGCAGTGCTAGTAACAATGAGCAGTTCTTC
CSASNNEQFF
>many|-|TRBJ2-5|TRBV18
TGTGCCAGCTCATTAGGGAAAGAGACCCAGTACTTC
CASSLGKETQYF